This T cell receptor (beta chain) was recorded in a study of T cell clonality in common variable immunodeficiency. Germline V gene lookup returns CDR1 MNHNS and CDR2 SASEGT. This CDR3 contains 17 residues. J lost 10 bases, V lost 0 bases, and 13 bases had no gene match. Produced via immunoSEQ multiplex PCR; TCRdb's table is partial and in-frame only. Listed for the sample are roughly 40,000 clones, none seen a single time. A remark on this clone: The read ends 3 residues before the CDR3 terminus; that terminus is restored from the germline J gene.

The sequenced sample was peripheral blood mononuclear cells. This rearrangement joins TRBV6-1 to TRBJ1-4; TRBD1 matches at 8 bases. This TCR was recovered from a person between 18 and 75 years old in good health. CDR3: CASSEARTGRGHGKLFF. The sequenced CDR3 bases are TGTGCCAGCAGTGAAGCTCGGACGGGCAGGGGGCATGGAAAA.